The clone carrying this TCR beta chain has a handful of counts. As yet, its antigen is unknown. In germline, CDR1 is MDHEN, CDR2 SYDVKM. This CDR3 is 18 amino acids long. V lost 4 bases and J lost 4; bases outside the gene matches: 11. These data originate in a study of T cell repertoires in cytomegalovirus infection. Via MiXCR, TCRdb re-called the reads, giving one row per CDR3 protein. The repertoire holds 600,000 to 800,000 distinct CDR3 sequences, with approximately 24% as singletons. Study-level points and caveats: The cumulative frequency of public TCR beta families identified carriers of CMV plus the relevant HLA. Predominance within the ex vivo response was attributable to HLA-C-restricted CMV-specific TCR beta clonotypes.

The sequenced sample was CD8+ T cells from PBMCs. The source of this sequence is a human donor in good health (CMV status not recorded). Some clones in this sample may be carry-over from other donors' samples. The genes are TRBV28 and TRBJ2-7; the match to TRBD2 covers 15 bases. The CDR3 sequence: CASSSSTLGLAGGYEQYV. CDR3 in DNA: TGTGCCAGCAGTTCTTCTACCCTGGGACTAGCGGGGGGATACGAGCAGTACGTC.